This T cell receptor beta chain stems from a study of technical replicates of blood from a few donors. TCRdb's copy holds only in-frame clones and misses some; the assay was immunoSEQ multiplex PCR. The sample holds 65,000 to 90,000 clones, roughly nine tenths seen once. CDR1 and CDR2 from the germline V gene are SNHLY and FYNNEI. The J segment lost 4 bases and the V segment lost 5 bases, leaving 3 bases of the junction unmatched. The CDR3 has 14 amino acids. The sample consisted of T cells isolated from PBMCs. This TCR came from a human donor in good health. The rearrangement joins TRBV2 to TRBJ2-7; TRBD2 aligns across 12 bases. CDR3 in amino acids: CASSRLAGAYEQYF. The CDR3 DNA reads TGTGCCAGCAGTAGACTAGCGGGAGCGTACGAGCAGTACTTC.